The 26 T cell receptor beta chains listed next were all sequenced from one sample in a study of blood T cells in healthy people across ages. It was with a sample-barcoded 5' primer and a J-beta primer mix that a second PCR of roughly 7 to 12 cycles was run. TCRdb re-analysed the 5' RACE reads in MiXCR, keeping a single row per CDR3 protein. This repertoire shows 900,000 to 950,000 distinct CDR3 sequences, 25% to 35% found once; its top ten account for about 9.4%. This sample also appeared in a second study, on T cells of mothers and their children.

What was sequenced was blood. These TCRs come from a woman aged 35 to 49 in good health.

The chain links TRBV27 to TRBJ2-7; TRBD1 aligns across 9 bases. Germline assignment: CDR1 MNHEY and CDR2 SMNVEV (reference sequence). Trimming at V came to 8 bases and at J to 2 bases, leaving 4 bases not matched to a gene. CDR3 size: 13 residues. This chain's CDR3 is CASGTGIAYEQYF. As DNA, the CDR3 is TGTGCCAGCGGGACAGGGATTGCCTACGAGCAGTACTTC.

This clonotype showed up just once. This chain joins TRBV28 and TRBJ1-6; 7 positions match TRBD1. CDR1 MDHEN and CDR2 SYDVKM come from the germline V gene. This CDR3 has 18 amino acids. The V and J ends lost 6 bases and 0 bases, in that order; junction bases with no gene match: 11. CDR3 amino acids: CASSPQGLGSSYNSPLHF. Written as DNA, the CDR3 is TGTGCCAGCAGCCCACAGGGGCTAGGAAGCTCCTATAATTCACCCCTCCACTTT.

This clonotype was recorded a few times. V gene TRBV4-1 combines with J gene TRBJ2-3; TRBD1 matches 11 bases. The CDR3 has 17 residues. Germline-derived CDR1 and CDR2 are MGHRA and YSYEKL. Unmatched junction bases numbered 9, after V lost 3 bases and J lost 4 bases. CDR3 sequence reads: CASSHRPSGQGADTQYF. The DNA of the CDR3 is TGCGCCAGCAGCCACCGCCCCTCGGGACAGGGGGCAGATACGCAGTATTTT.

This clonotype was observed many times. The CDR3 loop reads CASRPTRVETQYF. In DNA form, the CDR3 reads TGTGCCAGCAGGCCCACTAGGGTGGAGACCCAGTACTTC. V and J are TRBV28 and TRBJ2-5, with D perhaps TRBD2 (5 bases). Trimming took 6 bases from V and 5 from J, leaving 13 bases between them. Germline lookup yields CDR1 MDHEN and CDR2 SYDVKM. CDR3 length: 13 residues.

This sequence joins TRBV7-9 and TRBJ1-4; D unresolved. The CDR3 loop spans 15 amino acids. V gave up 3 bases and J gave up 7 bases, with 15 bases separating them. CDR1 and CDR2 from the germline V gene are SEHNR and FQNEAQ (reference sequence). The CDR3 loop reads CASSLGTRSGEKLFF. In DNA, the CDR3 is TGTGCCAGCAGCTTGGGCACCAGGTCTGGTGAAAAACTGTTTTTT.

On this clonotype: The CDR3 does not close with the conserved phenylalanine or tryptophan, likely indicating a read error. The chain combines TRBV5-1 with TRBJ2-5; TRBD1 matches at 8 bases. The V segment lost 2 bases and the J segment 0 bases; nucleotides outside the gene matches: 6. The CDR3 contains 16 residues. CDR1 SGHRS and CDR2 YFSETQ come from the germline V gene. Written as DNA, the CDR3 is TGCGCCAGCAGCTTCTCGGGACAGGCCAACCAAGAGACCCAGTACCTC. Translation gives CASSFSGQANQETQYL.

This chain links TRBV21-1 with TRBJ1-1. TRBV21-1 has pseudogene status. This CDR3 has 17 residues. In DNA form, the CDR3 reads TGTGCCAGCAGCAAAGGGTTTAATAGTAGAGGGAACACTGAAGCTTTCTTT. It encodes CASSKGFNSRGNTEAFF.

This chain uses TRBV7-9 with TRBJ2-3, with 9 bases aligning to TRBD2. This CDR3 is 19 amino acids long. CDR1 and CDR2 from the germline V gene are SEHNR and FQNEAQ (reference sequence). V lost 4 bases to trimming and J lost 4 bases; unmatched junction nucleotides: 18. The CDR3 here is CASSSTRTGLARKADTQYF. The CDR3 nucleotides read TGTGCCAGCAGCTCCACCAGAACCGGACTAGCGAGAAAGGCAGATACGCAGTATTTT.

In this sample, this clonotype turned up a few times. The chain has TRBV20-1 and TRBJ1-5; 7 nucleotides agree with TRBD1. Looked up from germline, CDR1 is DFQATT and CDR2 is SNEGSKA (reference sequence). V shed 6 bases and J 2 bases; nucleotides not matched to a gene: 4. The CDR3 has 13 residues. CDR3 loop: CSANDRGNQPQHF. The CDR3 DNA is TGCAGTGCCAACGACAGGGGCAATCAGCCCCAGCATTTT.

This clonotype came up many times. Its ends do not fully match the called genes, so a read error is possible. This chain connects TRBV7-6 to TRBJ2-3, with TRBD2 as a possible D gene (5 bases). The CDR3 has 13 amino acids. CDR1 is SGHVS and CDR2 is FNYEAQ in the germline V gene. The CDR3 here is CASSQPSTDTQYF. CDR3 nucleotide sequence: TGTGCCAGCAGCCAACCTAGCACAGATACACAGTATTTT. Full variable domain (rest looked up from reference TRBV7-6 and TRBJ2-3): GAGVSQSPRYKVTKRGQDVALRCDPISGHVSLYWYRQALGQGPEFLTYFNYEAQQDKSGLPNDRFSAERPEGSISTLTIQRTEQRDSAMYRCASSQPSTDTQYFGPGTRLTVL.

The chain carries TRBV6-5 and TRBJ2-1; D gene ambiguous. Germline assignment: CDR1 MNHEY and CDR2 SVGAGI. Trimming removed 5 bases from V and 4 bases from J, with 9 bases in between. CDR3 length equals 13 residues. For the CDR3, the DNA is TGTGCCAGCAGTACCGAATTGTACAATGAGCAGTTCTTC. Amino acid sequence: CASSTELYNEQFF.

Ten or more counts support this clonotype. The V and J genes are TRBV6-5 and TRBJ1-2; D perhaps matches TRBD1 (5 bases). Germline CDR1 reads MNHEY; CDR2 reads SVGAGI. The CDR3 covers 16 residues. The V and J ends lost 3 bases and 4 bases respectively, with 18 bases between them. CDR3 in DNA: TGTGCCAGCAGTTATCGGGGCGGACCGAACGGCTATGGCTACACCTTC. It codes for CASSYRGGPNGYGYTF.

This clonotype was recorded once. The chain couples TRBV4-3 to TRBJ1-5, with 8 bases lining up with TRBD1. This CDR3 has 15 residues. Germline V gives CDR1 LGHNA, CDR2 YSLEER. V gave up 3 bases and J gave up 6 bases; unmatched junction bases: 7. The CDR3 region is CASSQETGVAQPQHF. The DNA for the CDR3 is TGCGCCAGCAGCCAGGAGACAGGGGTGGCTCAGCCCCAGCATTTT.

This clonotype was picked up a small number of times. With a much larger clone just one base away, this may be a read error. V usage is TRBV14 and J usage is TRBJ1-1, with unresolved D. CDR3 length: 13 residues. Trimming took off 4 bases at V and 1 base at J, with 7 bases between the two ends. Germline V lookup: CDR1 SGHDN, CDR2 FVKESK. CDR3 sequence (DNA): TGTGCCAGCAGCCCCTACCCGAACACTGAAGCTTTCTTT. Its protein product is CASSPYPNTEAFF.

The V and J genes are TRBV19 and TRBJ1-2; D is ambiguous. Germline values: CDR1 LNHDA, CDR2 SQIVND (reference sequence). CDR3 length: 13 residues. The germline V and J ends were trimmed by 3 bases and 1 base, with 6 bases remaining between them. CDR3 in DNA: TGTGCCAGTAGTATGACGGGTAACTATGGCTACACCTTC. Its translation is CASSMTGNYGYTF.

In this sample, this clonotype turned up many times. This rearrangement joins TRBV28 to TRBJ2-2; a possible D gene is TRBD1 (5 bases). Germline CDR1 MDHEN, CDR2 SYDVKM. V lost 8 bases and J lost 5, with 12 bases in between. CDR3 length equals 13 residues. The CDR3 DNA follows: TGTGCCAGCTTGACAGTGGCGACCGGGGAGCTGTTTTTT. Translation gives CASLTVATGELFF.

This clonotype is a singleton in its sample. This chain joins TRBV15 and TRBJ2-4, with D hard to call. Germline values: CDR1 LNHNV, CDR2 YYDKDF (reference sequence). V lost 3 bases and J 12 bases, leaving 15 bases between the germline ends. This CDR3 has 13 amino acids. This CDR3 is CATSRAESRSQYF. The CDR3 coding sequence is TGTGCCACCAGCAGGGCTGAGAGTCGGTCTCAGTACTTC.

The V call is TRBV7-3, the J call TRBJ2-3; the D gene is possibly TRBD2 (6 bases). From germline, CDR1 is SGHTA and CDR2 FQGTGA. The CDR3 has 17 amino acids. V lost 1 base and J lost 0, with 14 bases in between. The CDR3 sequence is CASSLRAGGGSTDTQYF. CDR3 bases: TGTGCCAGCAGCTTAAGGGCCGGGGGTGGGAGCACAGATACGCAGTATTTT.

In the case of this clonotype: One base away lies a much larger clone, so this may be a sequencing read error. The genes are TRBV20-1 and TRBJ1-2; D gene ambiguous. The CDR3 loop spans 11 amino acids. Germline V gene sequence: CDR1 DFQATT, CDR2 SNEGSKA (reference sequence). The CDR3 sequence is CSARAVVLYSF. CDR3 nucleotides: TGCAGTGCGCGGGCCGTGGTTCTGTACAGCTTC.

This clonotype was seen more than once but under ten times. V usage is TRBV7-9 and J usage is TRBJ1-4; the D is unclear. V was cut by 0 bases and J by 7 bases, with 12 bases left in between. Germline-derived CDR1 and CDR2 are SEHNR and FQNEAQ (reference sequence). The CDR3 is made up of 15 amino acids. CDR3 DNA: TGTGCCAGCAGCTTAGCCGGACGGCGACTTGAAAAACTGTTTTTT. This gives the protein CASSLAGRRLEKLFF.

This clonotype was recorded a few times. The rearrangement links TRBV27 to TRBJ2-1; 11 bases fit TRBD2. V trimming: 4 bases; J trimming: 10 bases; junction bases outside the gene matches: 6. The CDR3 sequence is 14 residues long. Germline CDR1 is MNHEY and CDR2 is SMNVEV (reference sequence). CDR3 loop: CASSSSLAGAEQFF. The CDR3 DNA reads TGTGCCAGCAGTTCGTCACTAGCGGGGGCCGAGCAGTTCTTC.

In the case of this clonotype: One base away lies a much larger clone, so this may be a sequencing read error. The gene calls are TRBV28 and TRBJ2-4; D is perhaps TRBD2 (6 bases). Germline V gene lookup returns CDR1 MDHEN and CDR2 SYDVKM. CDR3 length: 18 residues. Trimming left V 4 bases short and J 13 bases short, with 32 bases between. The CDR3 is CASSSFLIAGSLYNEQYF. CDR3 bases: TGTGCCAGCAGTTCATTTTTGATCGCGGGGAGCCTATACAATGAGCAGTACTTC.

This clonotype showed up just a few times. The V call is TRBV7-6, the J call TRBJ1-2; 12 bases are shared with TRBD1. Trimming cost V 5 bases and J 7 bases; bases outside gene matches: 14. The CDR3 totals 17 residues. Germline CDR1 SGHVS, CDR2 FNYEAQ. In DNA, the CDR3 is TGTGCCAGCAGCCTATCCCGGGACAGGGGGCGAGGAGGTGGCTACACCTTC. Encoded protein: CASSLSRDRGRGGGYTF.

There are many counts of this clonotype. This chain connects TRBV4-1 to TRBJ2-7; possible D gene TRBD1, 6 bases. This CDR3 region has 15 residues. From germline, CDR1 is MGHRA and CDR2 YSYEKL. With 0 bases removed from V and 6 bases from J, the gap between germline ends came to 15 bases. For the CDR3, the DNA is TGCGCCAGCAGCCAAGACGAACAGGGACCGGGCGAGCAGTACTTC. It translates to CASSQDEQGPGEQYF.

In its sample, this clonotype was seen a few times. The rearrangement uses TRBV10-3 and TRBJ2-7, with 8 bases aligning to TRBD1. Germline values: CDR1 ENHRY, CDR2 SYGVKD. Losses at the gene ends were 5 bases for V and 6 bases for J; bases not matched to a gene: 18. CDR3 size: 17 residues. The CDR3 protein is CAISSPGQGEGPGEQYF. The CDR3 bases are TGTGCCATCAGTAGCCCTGGACAGGGCGAGGGCCCAGGCGAGCAGTACTTC.

To note about this clonotype: This may be a read error: a much more frequent sequence differs by one nucleotide. The rearrangement links TRBV12-3 or TRBV12-4 to TRBJ2-5; 7 bases align to TRBD1. The CDR3 has 17 residues. The trim removed 5 bases at V and 3 bases at J, leaving 15 bases unmatched. The CDR3 loop reads CASSPQGRGRREETQYF. The DNA of the CDR3 is TGTGCCAGCAGTCCACAGGGGCGTGGTCGTCGGGAAGAGACCCAGTACTTC.